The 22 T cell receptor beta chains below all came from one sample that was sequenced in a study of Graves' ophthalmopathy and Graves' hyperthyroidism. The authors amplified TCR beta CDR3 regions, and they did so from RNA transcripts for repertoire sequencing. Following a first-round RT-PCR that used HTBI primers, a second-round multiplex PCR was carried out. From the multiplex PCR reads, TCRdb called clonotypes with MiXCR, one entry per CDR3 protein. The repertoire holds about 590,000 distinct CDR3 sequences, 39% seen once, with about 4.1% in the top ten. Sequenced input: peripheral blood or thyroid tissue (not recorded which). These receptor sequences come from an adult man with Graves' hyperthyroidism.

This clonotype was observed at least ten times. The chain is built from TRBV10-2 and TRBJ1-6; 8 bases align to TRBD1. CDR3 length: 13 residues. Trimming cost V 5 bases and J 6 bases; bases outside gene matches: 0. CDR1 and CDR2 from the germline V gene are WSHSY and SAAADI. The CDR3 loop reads CASSTGGNSPLHF. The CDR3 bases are TGCGCCAGCAGTACAGGGGGTAATTCACCCCTCCACTTT.

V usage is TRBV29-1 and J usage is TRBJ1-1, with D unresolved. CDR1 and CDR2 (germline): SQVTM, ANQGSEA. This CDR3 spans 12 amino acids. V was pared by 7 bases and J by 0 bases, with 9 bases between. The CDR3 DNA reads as TGCAGCGCAGTGGGCATGAACACTGAAGCTTTCTTT. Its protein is CSAVGMNTEAFF.

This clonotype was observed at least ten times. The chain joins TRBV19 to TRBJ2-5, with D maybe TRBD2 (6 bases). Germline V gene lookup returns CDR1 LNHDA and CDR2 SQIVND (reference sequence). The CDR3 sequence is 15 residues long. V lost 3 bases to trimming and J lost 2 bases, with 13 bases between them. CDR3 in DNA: TGTGCCAGTAGTATCCAACCAGGGAGGCAAGAGACCCAGTACTTC. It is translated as CASSIQPGRQETQYF.

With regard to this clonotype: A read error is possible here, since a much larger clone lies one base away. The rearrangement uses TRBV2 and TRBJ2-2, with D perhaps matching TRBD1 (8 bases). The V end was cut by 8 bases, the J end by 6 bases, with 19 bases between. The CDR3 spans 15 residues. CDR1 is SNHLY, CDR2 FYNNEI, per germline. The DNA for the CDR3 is TGTGCCAGCCAGGGGGCGGGGGTTAACGCCGGGGAGCTGTTTTTT. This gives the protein CASQGAGVNAGELFF.

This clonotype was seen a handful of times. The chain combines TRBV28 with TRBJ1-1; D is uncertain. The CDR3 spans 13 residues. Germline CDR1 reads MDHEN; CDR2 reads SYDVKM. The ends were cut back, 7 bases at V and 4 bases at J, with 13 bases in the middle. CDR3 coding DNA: TGTGCCAGCACCGAGGCGCTGGGCACTGAAGCTTTCTTT. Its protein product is CASTEALGTEAFF.

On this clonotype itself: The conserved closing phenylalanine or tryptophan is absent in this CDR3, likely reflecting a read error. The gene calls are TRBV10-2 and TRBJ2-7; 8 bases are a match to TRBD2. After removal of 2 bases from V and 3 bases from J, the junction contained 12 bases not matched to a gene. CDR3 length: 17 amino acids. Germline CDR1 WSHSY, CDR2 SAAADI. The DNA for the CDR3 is TGCGCCAGCAGTGAGGGACTAGCTTTTACCTGCCGCTACGAGCAGTACTCC. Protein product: CASSEGLAFTCRYEQYS.

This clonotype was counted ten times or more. The CDR3 region is CASSIQVSMNTEAFF. The DNA of the CDR3 is TGTGCCAGTAGTATCCAAGTCAGCATGAACACTGAAGCTTTCTTT. V and J are TRBV19 and TRBJ1-1; D unclear. V lost 3 bases and J lost 0, with 11 bases in between. The CDR3 sequence is 15 residues long. Germline loops: CDR1 LNHDA, CDR2 SQIVND (reference sequence).

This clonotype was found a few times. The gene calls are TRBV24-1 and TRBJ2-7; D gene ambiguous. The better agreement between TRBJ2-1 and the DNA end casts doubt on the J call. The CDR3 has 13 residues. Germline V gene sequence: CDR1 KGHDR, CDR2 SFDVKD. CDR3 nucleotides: TGTGCCACCAGTGTAGCCGGAGACAATGAGCAGTTCTTC. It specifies CATSVAGDNEQFF.

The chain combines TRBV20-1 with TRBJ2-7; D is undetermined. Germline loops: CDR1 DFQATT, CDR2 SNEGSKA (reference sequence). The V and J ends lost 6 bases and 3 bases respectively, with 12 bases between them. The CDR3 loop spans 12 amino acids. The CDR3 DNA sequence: TGCAGTGCCACCCCGAGAGTCTACGAGCAGTACTTC. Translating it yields CSATPRVYEQYF.

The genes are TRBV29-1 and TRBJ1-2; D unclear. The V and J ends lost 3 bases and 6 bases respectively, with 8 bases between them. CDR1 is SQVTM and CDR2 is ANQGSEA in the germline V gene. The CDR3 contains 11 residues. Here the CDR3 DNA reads TGCAGCGTTGACGTGGGCCATGGCTACACCTTC. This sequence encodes CSVDVGHGYTF.

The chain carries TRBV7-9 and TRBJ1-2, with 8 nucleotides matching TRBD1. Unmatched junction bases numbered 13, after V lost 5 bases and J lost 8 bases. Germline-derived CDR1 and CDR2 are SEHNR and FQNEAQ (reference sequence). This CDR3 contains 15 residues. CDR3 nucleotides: TGTGCCAGCAGCACCGTCGGACAGGGCCATTTGGGCTACACCTTC. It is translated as CASSTVGQGHLGYTF.

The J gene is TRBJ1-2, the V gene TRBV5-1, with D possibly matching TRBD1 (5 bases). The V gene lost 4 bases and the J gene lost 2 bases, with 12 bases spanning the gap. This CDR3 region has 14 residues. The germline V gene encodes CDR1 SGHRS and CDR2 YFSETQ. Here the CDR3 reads CASSPRGTNYGYTF. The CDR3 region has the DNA TGCGCCAGCAGCCCCCGGGGGACCAACTATGGCTACACCTTC. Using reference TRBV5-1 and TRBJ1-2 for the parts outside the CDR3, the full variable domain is KAGVTQTPRYLIKTRGQQVTLSCSPISGHRSVSWYQQTPGQGLQFLFEYFSETQRNKGNFPGRFSGRQFSNSRSEMNVSTLELGDSALYLCASSPRGTNYGYTFGSGTRLTVV.

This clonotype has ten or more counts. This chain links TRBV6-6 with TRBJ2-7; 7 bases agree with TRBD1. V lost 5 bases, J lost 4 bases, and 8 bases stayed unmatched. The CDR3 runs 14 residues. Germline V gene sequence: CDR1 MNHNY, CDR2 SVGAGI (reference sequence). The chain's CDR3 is CASSPLKGAYEQYF. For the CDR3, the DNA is TGTGCCAGCAGTCCCCTCAAGGGGGCTTACGAGCAGTACTTC.

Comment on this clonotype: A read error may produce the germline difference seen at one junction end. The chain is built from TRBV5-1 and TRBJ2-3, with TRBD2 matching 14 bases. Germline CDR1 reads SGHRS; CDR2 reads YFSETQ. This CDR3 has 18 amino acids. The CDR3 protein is CASSAGTSGSDITDTQYF. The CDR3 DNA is TGTGCCAGCAGCGCCGGGACTAGCGGGAGCGACATCACAGATACGCAGTATTTT. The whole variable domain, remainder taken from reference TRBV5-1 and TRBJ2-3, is KAGVTQTPRYLIKTRGQQVTLSCSPISGHRSVSWYQQTPGQGLQFLFEYFSETQRNKGNFPGRFSGRQFSNSRSEMNVSTLELGDSALYLCASSAGTSGSDITDTQYFGPGTRLTVL.

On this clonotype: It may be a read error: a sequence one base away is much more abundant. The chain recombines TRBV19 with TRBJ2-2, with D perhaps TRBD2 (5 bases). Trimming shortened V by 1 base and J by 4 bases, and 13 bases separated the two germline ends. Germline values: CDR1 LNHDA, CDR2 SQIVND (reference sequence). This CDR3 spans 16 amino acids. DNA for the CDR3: TGTGCCAGTAGTATAGCCAGCGGACCGAGCACCGGGGAGCTGTTTTTT. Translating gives CASSIASGPSTGELFF. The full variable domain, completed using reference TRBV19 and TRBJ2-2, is DGGITQSPKYLFRKEGQNVTLSCEQNLNHDAMYWYRQDPGQGLRLIYYSQIVNDFQKGDIAEGYSVSREKKESFPLTVTSAQKNPTAFYLCASSIASGPSTGELFFGEGSRLTVL.

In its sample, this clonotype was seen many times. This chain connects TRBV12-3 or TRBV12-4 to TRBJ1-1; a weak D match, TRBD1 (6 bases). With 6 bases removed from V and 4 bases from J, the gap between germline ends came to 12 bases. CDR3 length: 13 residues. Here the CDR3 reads CASSLGAGTEAFF. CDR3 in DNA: TGTGCCAGCAGCTTGGGGGCAGGCACTGAAGCTTTCTTT.

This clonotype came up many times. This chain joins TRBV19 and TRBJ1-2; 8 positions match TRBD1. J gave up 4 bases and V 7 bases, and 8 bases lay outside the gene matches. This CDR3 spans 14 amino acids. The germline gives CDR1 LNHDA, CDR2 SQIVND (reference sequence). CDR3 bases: TGTGCCAGTATGCCCCCAGGACAGGGCTATGGCTACACCTTC. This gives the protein CASMPPGQGYGYTF.

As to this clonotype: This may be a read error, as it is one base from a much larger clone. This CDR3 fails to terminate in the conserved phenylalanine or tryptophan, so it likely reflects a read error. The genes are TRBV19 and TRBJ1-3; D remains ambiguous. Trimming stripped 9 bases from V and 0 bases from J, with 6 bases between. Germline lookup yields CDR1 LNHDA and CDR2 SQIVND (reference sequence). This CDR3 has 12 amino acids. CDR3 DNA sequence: TGTGCCAGCGGAAGCTCTGGAAACACCATATATCTT. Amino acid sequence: CASGSSGNTIYL.

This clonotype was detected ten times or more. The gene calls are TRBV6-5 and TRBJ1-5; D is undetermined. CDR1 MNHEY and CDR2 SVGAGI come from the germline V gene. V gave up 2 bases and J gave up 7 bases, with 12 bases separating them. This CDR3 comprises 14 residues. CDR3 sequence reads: CASSYLFGGQPQHF. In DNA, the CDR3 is TGTGCCAGCAGTTACCTATTTGGTGGGCAGCCCCAGCATTTT.

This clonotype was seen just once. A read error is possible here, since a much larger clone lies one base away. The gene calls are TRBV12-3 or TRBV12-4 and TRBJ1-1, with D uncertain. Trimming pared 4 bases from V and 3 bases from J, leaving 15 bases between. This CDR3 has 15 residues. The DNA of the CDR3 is TGTGCCAGCAGTTCCCCGATAGGATATCACACTGAAGCTTTCTTT. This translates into CASSSPIGYHTEAFF.

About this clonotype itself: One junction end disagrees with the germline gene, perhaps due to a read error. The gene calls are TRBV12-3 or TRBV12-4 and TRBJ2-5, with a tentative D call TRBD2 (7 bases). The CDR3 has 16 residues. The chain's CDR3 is CASSLQGGTKGETRYF. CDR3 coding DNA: TGTGCCAGCAGTTTACAGGGAGGGACAAAGGGAGAGACCCGGTACTTC.

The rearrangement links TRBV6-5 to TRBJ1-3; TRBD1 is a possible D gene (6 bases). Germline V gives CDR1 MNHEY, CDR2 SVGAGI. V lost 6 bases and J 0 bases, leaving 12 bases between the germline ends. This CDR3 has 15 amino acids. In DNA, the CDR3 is TGTGCCAGCAGCTCCGTACAGGGCTCTGGAAACACCATATATTTT. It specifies CASSSVQGSGNTIYF.